These T cell receptor beta chains were read from a single sample in a study of blood T cell repertoires in COVID-19. Measured with immunoSEQ multiplex PCR; TCRdb has only the in-frame clones, and not every one. The repertoire includes just over 150,000 clones, roughly 90% of them detected once, and more than 6.5% sits in the top ten. Input material: PBMCs or T cells enriched from blood (not recorded which). Receptors originate from a woman between 45 and 65 years old who had recovered from COVID-19. CDR3s include the opening cysteine and the closing phenylalanine or tryptophan. Each record gives: CDR3 DNA, CDR3 protein, V gene, D gene, J gene, clone size. A D gene is named only where the DNA matches it firmly. Size values are once, few and many counts, or a class for expanded clones, and some rows have none.

CDR3nt: TGTGCCAGCTCACCCCGACAGGGGGCTGGTCAGCCCCAGCATTTT; CDR3aa: CASSPRQGAGQPQHF; v_gene: TRBV18; d_gene: TRBD1; j_gene: TRBJ1-5; abundance: -
CDR3nt: TGTGCCAGCAGTTACGATACATCCACCTTTTCCTACGAGCAGTACTTC; CDR3aa: CASSYDTSTFSYEQYF; v_gene: TRBV6-5; d_gene: -; j_gene: TRBJ2-7; abundance: -
CDR3nt: TGTGCCAGCAGCTTGGAGGCGGGCCGGGAGACCCAGTACTTC; CDR3aa: CASSLEAGRETQYF; v_gene: TRBV5-5; d_gene: -; j_gene: TRBJ2-5; abundance: -
CDR3nt: TGTGCCAGCAGCTTCTGGGGGACTACGAACACCGGGGAGCTGTTTTTT; CDR3aa: CASSFWGTTNTGELFF; v_gene: TRBV11-3; d_gene: TRBD2; j_gene: TRBJ2-2; abundance: once
CDR3nt: TGTGCCAGCGGGACTGAGTATGGCTACACCTTC; CDR3aa: CASGTEYGYTF; v_gene: TRBV12-3/TRBV12-4; d_gene: -; j_gene: TRBJ1-2; abundance: -
CDR3nt: TGTGCCAGCAGTTACTCGAGTGGAGATGGCTACACCTTC; CDR3aa: CASSYSSGDGYTF; v_gene: TRBV6-6; d_gene: -; j_gene: TRBJ1-2; abundance: -
CDR3nt: TGTGCCAGCAGTTACCCGGGACAGGGGATTAACACTGAAGCTTTCTTT; CDR3aa: CASSYPGQGINTEAFF; v_gene: TRBV6-2/TRBV6-3; d_gene: TRBD1; j_gene: TRBJ1-1; abundance: -
CDR3nt: TGTGCCAGCAGATTCTTCCGACACGCAACTAATGAAAAACTGTTTTTT; CDR3aa: CASRFFRHATNEKLFF; v_gene: TRBV21-1; d_gene: -; j_gene: TRBJ1-4; abundance: -
CDR3nt: TGTGCCAGTAGTGTGGGACTAGCGGACACAGATACGCAGTATTTT; CDR3aa: CASSVGLADTDTQYF; v_gene: TRBV19; d_gene: TRBD2; j_gene: TRBJ2-3; abundance: -
CDR3nt: TGTGCCAGCAGTTCAGATCCATTGGGCTTGAGAACTGAAGCTTTCTTT; CDR3aa: CASSSDPLGLRTEAFF; v_gene: TRBV6-5; d_gene: -; j_gene: TRBJ1-1; abundance: -
CDR3nt: TGCAGCGTTGGGACAGATCACAATTCACCCCTCCACTTT; CDR3aa: CSVGTDHNSPLHF; v_gene: TRBV29-1; d_gene: -; j_gene: TRBJ1-6; abundance: -
CDR3nt: TGTGCCAGCAGAACCGGGACAGGGGGCTTTGGGGAGCTGTTTTTT; CDR3aa: CASRTGTGGFGELFF; v_gene: TRBV27; d_gene: TRBD1; j_gene: TRBJ2-2; abundance: -
CDR3nt: TGTGCCACCAGCAGAACCCTGGCGGCGAGCTCCTACAATGAGCAGTTCTTC; CDR3aa: CATSRTLAASSYNEQFF; v_gene: TRBV15; d_gene: -; j_gene: TRBJ2-1; abundance: -
CDR3nt: TGTGCCAGCAGCTTCACCGGGACAGGGTCGGCTGAAGCTTTCTTT; CDR3aa: CASSFTGTGSAEAFF; v_gene: TRBV5-4; d_gene: TRBD1; j_gene: TRBJ1-1; abundance: -
CDR3nt: TGTGCCAGCAGCTCAGGGGGACAGTTCTATGGCTACACCTTC; CDR3aa: CASSSGGQFYGYTF; v_gene: TRBV7-8; d_gene: TRBD1; j_gene: TRBJ1-2; abundance: -
CDR3nt: TGTGCCAGCAGTGATACTAGCGGGGGAGGAGAGACCCAGTACTTC; CDR3aa: CASSDTSGGGETQYF; v_gene: TRBV2; d_gene: TRBD2; j_gene: TRBJ2-5; abundance: once
CDR3nt: TGTGCCAGCAGCTCCCGTACAGGGGGCGGAAGCAATCAGCCCCAGCATTTT; CDR3aa: CASSSRTGGGSNQPQHF; v_gene: TRBV7-2; d_gene: TRBD1; j_gene: TRBJ1-5; abundance: -
CDR3nt: TGTGCCAGCAGCTCCCGGGACTCTGGGGCCAACGTCCTGACTTTC; CDR3aa: CASSSRDSGANVLTF; v_gene: TRBV7-2; d_gene: -; j_gene: TRBJ2-6; abundance: -
CDR3nt: TGTGCCAGCAGCAAAGTAGATAGAGCCACAGATACGCAGTATTTT; CDR3aa: CASSKVDRATDTQYF; v_gene: TRBV21-1; d_gene: -; j_gene: TRBJ2-3; abundance: -
CDR3nt: TGTGCCAGCAGCTCGGACGGGGGTGTCAATGAGCAGTTCTTC; CDR3aa: CASSSDGGVNEQFF; v_gene: TRBV7-3; d_gene: -; j_gene: TRBJ2-1; abundance: -
CDR3nt: TGTGCCAGCAGCTTACGTGAGGGCTACGAGCAGTACTTC; CDR3aa: CASSLREGYEQYF; v_gene: TRBV11-1; d_gene: -; j_gene: TRBJ2-7; abundance: -
CDR3nt: TGTGCCAGTACTGACAGGGGCTCGAACACTGAAGCTTTCTTT; CDR3aa: CASTDRGSNTEAFF; v_gene: TRBV19; d_gene: TRBD1; j_gene: TRBJ1-1; abundance: once
CDR3nt: TGTGCCAGCAGCGAGACAGGGGATGCTAATGAAAAACTGTTTTTT; CDR3aa: CASSETGDANEKLFF; v_gene: TRBV5-6; d_gene: TRBD1; j_gene: TRBJ1-4; abundance: few
CDR3nt: TGTGCCAGCTCACCACGGGAACAGGCTAACACTGAAGCTTTCTTT; CDR3aa: CASSPREQANTEAFF; v_gene: TRBV18; d_gene: -; j_gene: TRBJ1-1; abundance: -
CDR3nt: TGTGCCAGCTACGGGCCGGGTGCGGGGGCCCTCACAGATACGCAGTATTTT; CDR3aa: CASYGPGAGALTDTQYF; v_gene: TRBV18; d_gene: -; j_gene: TRBJ2-3; abundance: -
CDR3nt: TGTGCCAGCGTCCAGGGGACGATGACAGATACGCAGTATTTT; CDR3aa: CASVQGTMTDTQYF; v_gene: TRBV2; d_gene: -; j_gene: TRBJ2-3; abundance: -
CDR3nt: TGTGCCAGCAGCTTCCCGGGACAGGGTGCCAATGAGCAGTTCTTC; CDR3aa: CASSFPGQGANEQFF; v_gene: TRBV7-8; d_gene: TRBD1; j_gene: TRBJ2-1; abundance: -
CDR3nt: TGTGCCAGCAGCCAAGGGGTTTTGGGAAGTCAGCCCCAGCATTTT; CDR3aa: CASSQGVLGSQPQHF; v_gene: TRBV2; d_gene: -; j_gene: TRBJ1-5; abundance: -
CDR3nt: TGTGCCAGCAGTTTATCGAGGGTGGAGTCCTACGAGCAGTACTTC; CDR3aa: CASSLSRVESYEQYF; v_gene: TRBV27; d_gene: -; j_gene: TRBJ2-7; abundance: -
CDR3nt: TGTGCCAGTAGTATAGGCCGGACAAACTATGGCTACACCTTC; CDR3aa: CASSIGRTNYGYTF; v_gene: TRBV19; d_gene: -; j_gene: TRBJ1-2; abundance: -
CDR3nt: TGTGCCAGCAGCCACGGGACAGCGGCACCATATGGCTACACCTTC; CDR3aa: CASSHGTAAPYGYTF; v_gene: TRBV3-1/TRBV3-2; d_gene: TRBD1; j_gene: TRBJ1-2; abundance: -
CDR3nt: TGCGCCAGCAGGTCTGGGGGCGGAAGGTATCAGCCCCAGCATTTT; CDR3aa: CASRSGGGRYQPQHF; v_gene: TRBV10-1; d_gene: -; j_gene: TRBJ1-5; abundance: -
CDR3nt: TGTGCCAGCAAACTAGCGGGGGGCATAGCCAAAAACATTCAGTACTTC; CDR3aa: CASKLAGGIAKNIQYF; v_gene: TRBV2; d_gene: TRBD2; j_gene: TRBJ2-4; abundance: -
CDR3nt: TGCGCCAGCAGCCAAGTAGGAGTGACAGGGGGAAAAGGTCAGCCCCAGCATTTT; CDR3aa: CASSQVGVTGGKGQPQHF; v_gene: TRBV4-1; d_gene: TRBD1; j_gene: TRBJ1-5; abundance: once
CDR3nt: TGTGCCAGCAGCTTATGGCTAGCGGGGATAAAGAATGAGCAGTTCTTC; CDR3aa: CASSLWLAGIKNEQFF; v_gene: TRBV7-2; d_gene: TRBD2; j_gene: TRBJ2-1; abundance: -